One and the same sample provided the 23 T cell receptor beta chains below, sequenced in a study of T cell repertoires in cytomegalovirus infection (dated 2019 in TCRdb). TCRdb records Illumina HiSeq 1500 as the sequencer. TCRdb's own reprocessing of the public reads used fastp at Q25 and MiXCR and kept productive beta chains. One record per CDR3 amino acid sequence lists the most common genes and DNA. A total of 350,000 to 550,000 distinct CDR3 sequences appear in this sample, approximately 30% of them only once. The top ten clones comprise around 15% of the sample. Specimen: PBMCs. The receptors here all came from a human donor in good health (CMV status not recorded). Some clones in this sample may be carry-over from other donors' samples.

Ten or more counts support this clonotype. This chain connects TRBV7-2 to TRBJ1-1; a weak D match, TRBD1 (5 bases). This CDR3 has 13 amino acids. Germline loops: CDR1 SGHTA, CDR2 FQGNSA. Trimming took 5 bases from V and 5 from J, leaving 12 bases between them. The CDR3 DNA follows: TGTGCCAGCAGCCTTACCCCAGGGACTGAAGCTTTCTTT. It codes for CASSLTPGTEAFF.

In this sample, this clonotype turned up a few times. The genes are TRBV9 and TRBJ2-3; perhaps D is TRBD1 or TRBD2 (5 bases each). This CDR3 is 12 amino acids long. Germline loops: CDR1 SGDLS, CDR2 YYNGEE. Trimming left V 7 bases short and J 4 bases short, with 10 bases between. Here the CDR3 DNA reads TGTGCCAGCGAGGGGACGGCAGATACGCAGTATTTT. Protein: CASEGTADTQYF.

The V call is TRBV5-1, the J call TRBJ2-2, with D possibly matching TRBD2 (5 bases). The CDR3 loop spans 16 amino acids. CDR1 and CDR2 from the germline V gene are SGHRS and YFSETQ. Trimming removed 4 bases at V and 2 bases at J, with 15 bases between. The CDR3 nucleotides are TGCGCCAGCAGCCCGGTGGGAGCTATTAACACCGGGGAGCTGTTTTTT. This translates into CASSPVGAINTGELFF.

For this clonotype: Relative to the germline gene, one junction end is altered; a read error may explain this. The CDR3 sequence is CASSPPSVQADYGYTF. The CDR3 coding sequence is TGTGCCAGCAGTCCCCCAAGTGTACAGGCGGACTATGGCTACACATTC. The chain couples TRBV28 to TRBJ1-2; perhaps TRBD1 as D (5 bases). This CDR3 comprises 16 residues. Germline V CDR1 and CDR2: MDHEN, SYDVKM.

The table lists this clonotype with a few counts. The chain has TRBV6-5 and TRBJ2-7, with TRBD1 identical over 8 bases. Trimming removed 5 bases from V and 6 bases from J; junction bases left unmatched: 6. CDR1 is MNHEY and CDR2 is SVGAGI in the germline V gene. The CDR3 is made up of 13 amino acids. CDR3 residues: CASSRTGSGEQYF. As DNA, the CDR3 is TGTGCCAGCAGTCGGACAGGGTCGGGCGAGCAGTACTTC.

V and J are TRBV12-3 or TRBV12-4 and TRBJ2-1; TRBD1 agrees at 9 bases. V was pared by 6 bases and J by 7 bases, with 7 bases of the junction left unmatched. The CDR3 consists of 14 residues. The CDR3 sequence: CASRQGQGLNEQFF. The CDR3 DNA is TGTGCCAGCAGGCAGGGACAGGGATTGAATGAGCAGTTCTTC.

This clonotype turned up a few times. The chain links TRBV19 to TRBJ2-5, with D possibly being TRBD1 (5 bases). Trimming removed 3 bases at V and 2 bases at J, with 10 bases between. Per germline, CDR1 LNHDA and CDR2 SQIVND (reference sequence). This CDR3 contains 14 residues. In DNA, the CDR3 is TGTGCCAGTAGTATCTCCAGGACACAAGAGACCCAGTACTTC. This codes for CASSISRTQETQYF.

This clonotype has only one observation. This rearrangement joins TRBV19 to TRBJ1-6, with D tentatively TRBD1 (6 bases). Germline V gives CDR1 LNHDA, CDR2 SQIVND (reference sequence). V lost 3 bases, J lost 0 bases, and 15 bases lay in between. The CDR3 covers 18 residues. The CDR3 loop is CASSMSSTGSSYNSPLHF. As DNA, the CDR3 is TGTGCCAGTAGTATGTCGTCGACAGGCAGCTCCTATAATTCACCCCTCCACTTT.

The rearrangement uses TRBV7-2 and TRBJ2-3, with D unclear. Germline CDR1 and CDR2: SGHTA and FQGNSA. The CDR3 extends over 14 amino acids. V lost 5 bases, J lost 3 bases, and 12 bases lay in between. The CDR3 sequence: CASSQGLPTDTQYF. The CDR3 DNA is TGTGCCAGCAGCCAAGGGCTTCCAACAGATACGCAGTATTTT.

V gene TRBV20-1 combines with J gene TRBJ2-7; the match to TRBD1 covers 7 bases. With V trimmed by 2 bases and J by 3 bases, 4 bases remained unmatched. Germline assignment: CDR1 DFQATT and CDR2 SNEGSKA (reference sequence). The CDR3 consists of 13 residues. This CDR3 is CSARRTGVYEQYF. The CDR3 region has the DNA TGCAGTGCTAGACGGACAGGAGTCTACGAGCAGTACTTC.

The chain couples TRBV6-6 to TRBJ1-2, with 7 positions matching TRBD1. V trimming: 10 bases; J trimming: 3 bases; junction bases outside the gene matches: 2. This CDR3 is built from 11 residues. CDR1 MNHNY and CDR2 SVGAGI come from the germline V gene (reference sequence). The chain's CDR3 is CATGQDYGYTF. The CDR3 DNA sequence: TGTGCCACTGGACAGGACTATGGCTACACCTTC.

The V and J genes are TRBV10-2 and TRBJ2-2; D uncertain. This CDR3 spans 14 amino acids. Per the germline V gene, CDR1 is WSHSY and CDR2 is SAAADI. Trimming removed 6 bases at V and 4 bases at J, with 12 bases between. The CDR3: CASSMAAATGELFF. The CDR3 DNA reads TGCGCCAGCAGCATGGCGGCAGCCACCGGGGAGCTGTTTTTT.

This clonotype has a handful of counts. The CDR3 region has the DNA TGTGCCAGCAGTCACCAGGTTTCCCAAGAGACCCAGTACTTC. This encodes CASSHQVSQETQYF. The rearrangement links TRBV6-5 to TRBJ2-5; unclear D gene. The CDR3 runs to 14 residues. Germline-derived CDR1 and CDR2 are MNHEY and SVGAGI. V was cut by 5 bases and J by 1 base, with 11 bases left in between.

J is TRBJ2-7 and V is TRBV20-1, with a weak D call TRBD2 (6 bases). The CDR3 contains 13 residues. Trimming stripped 3 bases from V and 0 bases from J, with 9 bases between. Germline CDR1 DFQATT, CDR2 SNEGSKA (reference sequence). This CDR3 is CSASGGNSYEQYF. CDR3 nucleotides: TGCAGTGCTAGCGGCGGGAACTCCTACGAGCAGTACTTC.

This clonotype has a handful of counts. V is TRBV9 and J is TRBJ2-6, with D tentatively TRBD1 or TRBD2 (5 bases each). Germline V gene data show CDR1 as SGDLS and CDR2 as YYNGEE. CDR3 length equals 15 residues. Trimming stripped 1 base from V and 2 bases from J, with 7 bases between. The CDR3 reads CASSVRGAGANVLTF. CDR3 DNA: TGTGCCAGCAGCGTACGAGGGGCTGGGGCCAACGTCCTGACTTTC.

This clonotype has a handful of counts. The V call is TRBV12-3 or TRBV12-4, the J call TRBJ1-5, with D possibly TRBD1 on 6 matching bases. With 6 bases removed from V and 3 bases from J, the gap between germline ends came to 12 bases. This CDR3 comprises 14 residues. DNA for the CDR3: TGTGCCAGCAGCGGGGACATGATCAATCAGCCCCAGCATTTT. Translating it yields CASSGDMINQPQHF.

On this clonotype itself: Compared with germline, one end of the junction differs, possibly owing to a read error. J is TRBJ1-1 and V is TRBV29-1; possible D gene TRBD1, 5 bases. This CDR3 has 11 residues. Germline assignment: CDR1 SQVTM and CDR2 ANQGSEA. DNA of the CDR3: TGCAGCGTCGTGTTGGACACTGAAGCTTTCTTC. This gives the protein CSVVLDTEAFF.

The chain carries TRBV18 and TRBJ2-7; 7 bases are a match to TRBD2. The CDR3 length is 15 residues. Germline loops: CDR1 KGHSH, CDR2 LQKENI. The ends lost 5 bases at V and 0 bases at J; junction bases unmatched: 7. CDR3 sequence reads: CASSRTGTNSYEQYF. The CDR3 DNA follows: TGTGCCAGCTCAAGAACCGGGACTAACTCCTACGAGCAGTACTTC.

This chain uses TRBV6-1 with TRBJ1-4; 7 bases are a match to TRBD1. This CDR3 comprises 19 residues. Germline V lookup: CDR1 MNHNS, CDR2 SASEGT. The V gene end was trimmed by 1 base and the J gene end by 7 bases; junction bases not matched to a gene: 18. The CDR3 here is CASSEERTGQPGWGEKLFF. The CDR3 nucleotides read TGTGCCAGCAGTGAAGAGAGGACGGGACAGCCAGGTTGGGGTGAAAAACTGTTTTTT.

The gene calls are TRBV2 and TRBJ2-7, with 8 bases lining up with TRBD1. This CDR3 region has 13 residues. V gave up 7 bases and J gave up 0 bases; unmatched junction bases: 2. CDR1 is SNHLY, CDR2 FYNNEI, per germline. DNA for the CDR3: TGTGCCAGCATCGGGACAGGCTCCTACGAGCAGTACTTC. The encoded protein is CASIGTGSYEQYF.

This chain uses TRBV6-2 or TRBV6-3 with TRBJ2-7; TRBD1 aligns across 9 bases. The CDR3 covers 13 residues. With V trimmed by 6 bases and J by 6 bases, 6 bases remained unmatched. CDR1 and CDR2 (germline): MNHEY, SVGEGT. CDR3 amino acids: CASRGTGNGEQYF. The CDR3 DNA is TGTGCCAGCAGAGGGACAGGGAACGGCGAGCAGTACTTC.

This clonotype was seen at least ten times. The V call is TRBV12-3 or TRBV12-4, the J call TRBJ1-3; D is uncertain. V was shortened by 1 base and J by 0 bases, with 13 bases between the two germline ends. This CDR3 contains 17 residues. Here the CDR3 DNA reads TGTGCCAGCAGTTTAGGTTTTCGACCGAGCTCTGGAAACACCATATATTTT. Amino acid sequence: CASSLGFRPSSGNTIYF.

Comments on this clonotype: This may arise from a read error, as a much more abundant clone is one base away. V usage is TRBV7-2 and J usage is TRBJ1-2; no reliable D call. The germline V gene has CDR1 SGHTA and CDR2 FQGNSA. V was pared by 9 bases and J by 5 bases, with 16 bases between. The CDR3 is made up of 13 amino acids. CDR3 protein: CARSSSPLYGYTF. The CDR3 DNA sequence: TGTGCCAGAAGCAGTAGCCCCCTTTATGGCTACACCTTC. The whole variable domain, filled in from reference TRBV7-2 and TRBJ1-2, reads GAGVSQSPSNKVTEKGKDVELRCDPISGHTALYWYRQSLGQGLEFLIYFQGNSAPDKSGLPSDRFSAERTGGSVSTLTIQRTQQEDSAVYLCARSSSPLYGYTFGSGTRLTVV.